The sequence of this T cell receptor beta chain was determined in a study of T-cell reconstitution after alpha-beta-depleted transplantation in children. Findings and limits, study-wide: Some patients showed high day-60 TCRbeta diversity, which derived from surviving recipient T cells and thymic progenitors. T-cell counts and diversity at one year post-transplant came mainly from newly produced T cells.

As it was prepared, the TCRbeta library received unique molecular identifiers. TCRdb re-called the PCR reads through MiXCR, storing one row per CDR3 protein. This sample yields approximately 120,000 distinct CDR3 sequences, of which 9.7% are seen a single time; around 24% belongs to the top ten. This CDR3 has 13 residues. V lost 6 bases and J lost 4; bases outside the gene matches: 3. On this clonotype itself: Its target is unknown.

The clonotype comes from a girl in the first two years of life who had a stem cell transplant for combined immunodeficiency, so the T cells may come from the graft donor. Sequences were derived from PBMCs, mostly from graft donor cells, sampled 180 days after TCRalphabeta/CD19-depleted stem cell transplant. The chain recombines TRBV12-3 or TRBV12-4 with TRBJ2-3, with 8 bases aligning to TRBD1. CDR3 bases: TGTGCCAGCAGGGCGACAGGGGCAGATACGCAGTATTTT. It specifies CASRATGADTQYF.